The present entry profiles one T cell receptor beta chain with its context. What it binds is not known. These data come from a study of Graves' ophthalmopathy and Graves' hyperthyroidism. Broader study findings: It was with approximately 69% sensitivity and almost 75% specificity that the model predicted ophthalmopathy progression.

The hyperthyroidism patients had a new diagnosis of under 2 months' duration and were aged 18 to 65. CDR3 regions of TCR beta were amplified from RNA transcripts. The first-round RT-PCR employed HTBI primers together with the Qiagen OneStep RT-PCR kit. A multiplex PCR was then performed as the second round. MiXCR, run by TCRdb on the multiplex PCR reads, gives a single entry per CDR3 protein. The sample lists roughly 350,000 distinct CDR3 sequences; 15% to 20% were seen once. The CDR3 covers 15 residues. The V and J ends lost 5 bases and 1 base respectively, with 15 bases between them. The germline V gene has CDR1 LNHNV and CDR2 YYDKDF (reference sequence).

Material: peripheral blood. The clonotype comes from an adult woman with stable Graves' hyperthyroidism. This chain joins TRBV15 and TRBJ2-7; D uncertain. The CDR3 nucleotides read TGTGCCACCAGCCCCCGCCGGGCAGGTTCCTACGAGCAGTACTTC. As protein: CATSPRRAGSYEQYF.